This section outlines one TCR beta chain sequence together with its context. Source study methods: Reference gene primer amplification in the assay estimated nucleated cell counts. TCRdb keeps only in-frame clones here, not all; method: immunoSEQ multiplex PCR. V and J calls and clone size are as listed in that table; D and trimming were resolved from the DNA. The table records hundreds of thousands of clones, more than 75% of them present only once. This specimen comes from a study of blood T cell repertoires in COVID-19. Study overall: The samples span acute and convalescent COVID-19 from the United States, Italy and Spain. Sample material is recorded as cDNA or gDNA derived from T cells, B-cell-depleted T cells, or PBMCs.

The recovered donors of Cohort 3 showed two negative PCRs, clearance, or symptom resolution. Looked up from germline, CDR1 is GTSNPN and CDR2 is SVGIG (reference sequence). V dropped 0 bases and J dropped 5 bases, with 13 bases sitting between them. The CDR3 contains 15 residues. The chain uses TRBV30 and TRBJ2-2, with D possibly TRBD2 on 6 matching bases. The receptor was isolated from a woman between 50 and 59 years old who had recovered from COVID-19. The sample was PBMCs or T cells enriched from blood (not recorded which). DNA of the CDR3: TGTGCCTGGAGTGTTGGAGGGGCAGGTACCGGGGAGCTGTTTTTT. The encoded protein is CAWSVGGAGTGELFF.